The entry that follows covers one T cell receptor beta chain sequence. In the original workflow: Amplified reference gene primers provided the basis for estimating nucleated cell counts. Profiling relied on immunoSEQ multiplex PCR, and the TCRdb table lists in-frame clones only, not all of them. The DNA was the basis for D and trimming; V, J and clone size are from that table. The data hold about 260,000 clones, with roughly 90% observed a single time. The entry originates in a study of blood T cell repertoires in COVID-19. At the level of the study: COVID-19 samples collected from the United States, Italy and Spain covered acute and convalescent phases. In each case, the material was cDNA or gDNA derived from T cells, B-cell-depleted T cells, or PBMCs.

The CDR3 contains 15 residues. V was clipped by 0 bases and J by 0 bases, with 9 bases between them. The germline V gene has CDR1 SGHAT and CDR2 FQNNGV. The sample taken for sequencing was peripheral blood. The rearrangement uses TRBV11-2 and TRBJ2-7, with D possibly matching TRBD1 (5 bases). This TCR was sampled from a man between 25 and 39 years old with active or convalescent COVID-19. CDR3 bases: TGTGCCAGCAGCTTAGAGGCAGGGTCCTCCTACGAGCAGTACTTC. It yields the protein CASSLEAGSSYEQYF.